The 26 T cell receptor beta chains given below trace back to one sample, sequenced in a study of OX40 agonist ivuxolimab in advanced cancers. TCRdb's table, derived via immunoSEQ multiplex PCR, lists solely in-frame clones and lacks some. The data show 50,000 to 65,000 clones, approximately 88% seen once. The sequenced sample was CD4+ or CD8+ T cells sorted from blood, obtained in a trial of the OX40 agonist ivuxolimab. These receptors were obtained from an adult with an advanced solid tumor such as melanoma, head and neck, liver or kidney cancer.

The chain employs TRBV5-1 and TRBJ2-1; D uncertain. CDR1 is SGHRS and CDR2 is YFSETQ in the germline V gene. This CDR3 contains 15 residues. The germline V and J ends were trimmed by 0 bases and 8 bases, with 15 bases remaining between them. The CDR3 bases are TGCGCCAGCAGCTTGGTCGTGACCGCTGTTCATGAGCAGTTCTTC. This codes for CASSLVVTAVHEQFF.

The chain joins TRBV2 to TRBJ2-4, with D uncertain. Per the germline V gene, CDR1 is SNHLY and CDR2 is FYNNEI. There are 18 residues in the CDR3. Trimming removed 6 bases at V and 3 bases at J, with 24 bases between. The CDR3 is CASRAVGTAIRVKNIQYF. CDR3 DNA sequence: TGTGCCAGCAGGGCGGTCGGCACAGCGATTCGGGTCAAAAACATTCAGTACTTC.

This chain links TRBV28 with TRBJ1-5; D unclear. V was trimmed by 3 bases and J by 0 bases, leaving 12 bases between them. This CDR3 comprises 16 residues. Germline assignment: CDR1 MDHEN and CDR2 SYDVKM. For the CDR3, the DNA is TGTGCCAGCAGTTTCAGATTGTGGGCTAGCAATCAGCCCCAGCATTTT. As protein: CASSFRLWASNQPQHF.

The V call is TRBV2, the J call TRBJ2-2; the match to TRBD1 covers 7 bases. V was clipped by 7 bases and J by 7 bases; unmatched bases: 15. Germline CDR1 SNHLY, CDR2 FYNNEI. The CDR3 covers 16 residues. CDR3 nucleotide sequence: TGTGCCAGCACCTTACACCCACAGGGGCAGGGCGGGGAGCTGTTTTTT. Residues: CASTLHPQGQGGELFF.

The chain is built from TRBV29-1 and TRBJ2-3, with D maybe TRBD1 (6 bases). Trimming removed 5 bases from V and 2 bases from J, with 11 bases in between. This CDR3 region has 13 residues. Germline V CDR1 and CDR2: SQVTM, ANQGSEA. The CDR3 loop is CSVSGQLTDTQYF. CDR3 DNA sequence: TGCAGCGTTAGTGGACAGCTCACAGATACGCAGTATTTT.

V usage is TRBV7-2 and J usage is TRBJ2-7; TRBD1 agrees at 10 bases. V lost 5 bases and J lost 3; bases outside the gene matches: 7. The CDR3 runs 15 residues. The germline V gene encodes CDR1 SGHTA and CDR2 FQGNSA. CDR3 coding DNA: TGTGCCAGCAGCCTAGGACAGGGGGGAATCTACGAGCAGTACTTC. Its translation is CASSLGQGGIYEQYF.

The chain recombines TRBV19 with TRBJ1-2; weak D call: TRBD1 (5 bases). The CDR3 contains 15 residues. CDR1 LNHDA and CDR2 SQIVND come from the germline V gene (reference sequence). V was pared by 0 bases and J by 3 bases, with 11 bases between. The CDR3 loop reads CASSIDEGIDYGYTF. CDR3 DNA: TGTGCCAGTAGTATAGATGAGGGGATCGACTATGGCTACACCTTC. Full variable domain (missing parts from reference TRBV19 and TRBJ1-2): DGGITQSPKYLFRKEGQNVTLSCEQNLNHDAMYWYRQDPGQGLRLIYYSQIVNDFQKGDIAEGYSVSREKKESFPLTVTSAQKNPTAFYLCASSIDEGIDYGYTFGSGTRLTVV.

This clone was recorded once. The gene calls are TRBV15 and TRBJ2-2; D gene unclear. This CDR3 spans 14 amino acids. The germline V gene has CDR1 LNHNV and CDR2 YYDKDF (reference sequence). Trimming removed 5 bases at V and 5 bases at J, with 12 bases between. CDR3 sequence: CATSYDRITGELFF. In DNA form, the CDR3 reads TGTGCCACCAGCTACGATCGCATAACCGGGGAGCTGTTTTTT. Drawing the rest from reference TRBV15 and TRBJ2-2, the complete variable domain is DAMVIQNPRYQVTQFGKPVTLSCSQTLNHNVMYWYQQKSSQAPKLLFHYYDKDFNNEADTPDNFQSRRPNTSFCFLDIRSPGLGDTAMYLCATSYDRITGELFFGEGSRLTVL.

The V and J genes are TRBV2 and TRBJ2-5; D is perhaps TRBD1 or TRBD2 (5 bases each). There are 15 residues in the CDR3. CDR1 is SNHLY and CDR2 is FYNNEI in the germline V gene. Trimming removed 8 bases from V and 4 bases from J, with 20 bases in between. The CDR3, as DNA: TGTGCCAGCTCCAAGGCCGGGACCGTAGGAGAGACCCAGTACTTC. Translated: CASSKAGTVGETQYF.

The gene calls are TRBV6-1 and TRBJ2-7; 8 nucleotides match TRBD1. Trimming at V came to 2 bases and at J to 4 bases, leaving 4 bases not matched to a gene. The CDR3 contains 14 residues. CDR1 is MNHNS, CDR2 SASEGT, per germline. The CDR3 DNA is TGTGCCAGCAGTGAACGACAGGGGAGGTACGAGCAGTACTTC. Amino acid sequence: CASSERQGRYEQYF.

This clone has a handful of counts. The rearrangement links TRBV9 to TRBJ2-3; D not certain. CDR3 length: 13 amino acids. Looked up from germline, CDR1 is SGDLS and CDR2 is YYNGEE. The V end was cut by 4 bases, the J end by 4 bases, with 10 bases between. CDR3 coding DNA: TGTGCCAGCAGCACTCCGGGTCCAGATACGCAGTATTTT. Amino acid sequence: CASSTPGPDTQYF. The full variable domain, with the rest looked up from reference TRBV9 and TRBJ2-3, is DSGVTQTPKHLITATGQRVTLRCSPRSGDLSVYWYQQSLDQGLQFLIQYYNGEERAKGNILERFSAQQFPDLHSELNLSSLELGDSALYFCASSTPGPDTQYFGPGTRLTVL.

The chain uses TRBV28 and TRBJ1-2; the match to TRBD1 covers 8 bases. This CDR3 region has 14 residues. Germline V CDR1 and CDR2: MDHEN, SYDVKM. J gave up 8 bases and V 4 bases, and 9 bases lay outside the gene matches. DNA for the CDR3: TGTGCCAGCAGTTCTCCAGGGGGCGCAGGAGGCTACACCTTC. As protein: CASSSPGGAGGYTF.

V and J are TRBV29-1 and TRBJ1-2; D is undetermined. The V gene lost 7 bases and the J gene lost 3 bases, with 12 bases spanning the gap. The CDR3 spans 12 residues. CDR1 is SQVTM and CDR2 is ANQGSEA in the germline V gene. The CDR3 sequence: CSAAPGYYGYTF. For the CDR3, the DNA is TGCAGCGCCGCCCCCGGGTACTATGGCTACACCTTC.

The CDR3 loop reads CASSSPGGGGYEQYF. The CDR3 DNA reads as TGTGCCAGCAGCTCACCCGGCGGCGGAGGCTACGAGCAGTACTTC. V gene TRBV7-8 combines with J gene TRBJ2-7; a possible D gene is TRBD2 (5 bases). CDR3 size: 15 residues. From germline, CDR1 is SGHVS and CDR2 FQNEAQ. Trimming stripped 4 bases from V and 3 bases from J, with 16 bases between.

This clone came up once. The rearrangement joins TRBV5-1 to TRBJ1-2; D uncertain. Germline V lookup: CDR1 SGHRS, CDR2 YFSETQ. The CDR3 contains 17 residues. Trimming removed 0 bases at V and 2 bases at J, with 17 bases between. The DNA for the CDR3 is TGCGCCAGCAGCTTGGGTGGACCCAGAGGTTGGAACTATGGCTACACCTTC. It encodes CASSLGGPRGWNYGYTF.

The chain has TRBV6-5 and TRBJ1-2; D is ambiguous. CDR3 length: 14 residues. CDR1 and CDR2 (germline): MNHEY, SVGAGI. Trimming pared 2 bases from V and 8 bases from J, leaving 15 bases between. The CDR3 reads CASSYGSLNRGYTF. For the CDR3, the DNA is TGTGCCAGCAGTTACGGGTCCCTAAATCGGGGCTACACCTTC.

This clone has a single count. This rearrangement joins TRBV19 to TRBJ2-2; 9 bases are shared with TRBD1. The CDR3 spans 14 residues. CDR1 and CDR2 from the germline V gene are LNHDA and SQIVND (reference sequence). V was clipped by 6 bases and J by 5 bases; unmatched bases: 4. As DNA, the CDR3 is TGTGCCAGTAGGCCGGGACAGGGTACCGGGGAGCTGTTTTTT. It codes for CASRPGQGTGELFF.

The rearrangement uses TRBV28 and TRBJ1-1, with a tentative D call TRBD1 (5 bases). This CDR3 contains 16 residues. The germline V gene encodes CDR1 MDHEN and CDR2 SYDVKM. V lost 0 bases and J 1 base, leaving 12 bases between the germline ends. The CDR3 DNA follows: TGTGCCAGCAGTTTATGGGGGGGAATCGAGAACACTGAAGCTTTCTTT. Its translation: CASSLWGGIENTEAFF.

As DNA, the CDR3 is TGTGCCAGCAGCTTGGGATACCTTGGAAACACCATATATTTT. Translated: CASSLGYLGNTIYF. This chain connects TRBV7-3 to TRBJ1-3; D gene unclear. CDR1 and CDR2 (germline): SGHTA, FQGTGA. Trimming took 3 bases from V and 3 from J, leaving 9 bases between them. The CDR3 extends over 14 amino acids.

The V call is TRBV5-1, the J call TRBJ2-1; D is tentatively TRBD1 or TRBD2 (6 bases each). Per germline, CDR1 SGHRS and CDR2 YFSETQ. There are 14 residues in the CDR3. Trimming shortened V by 3 bases and J by 10 bases, and 17 bases separated the two germline ends. The CDR3 DNA reads TGCGCCAGCAGCTCCCACCGCGGGACACCGGAGCAGTTCTTC. It codes for CASSSHRGTPEQFF.

This chain uses TRBV5-5 with TRBJ2-2, with TRBD1 matching 8 bases. Per the germline V gene, CDR1 is SGHKS and CDR2 is YYEKEE (reference sequence). This CDR3 contains 14 residues. J gave up 7 bases and V 3 bases, and 5 bases lay outside the gene matches. DNA for the CDR3: TGTGCCAGCAGCTCCACAGGGGGTAGCGGGGAGCTGTTTTTT. Translation: CASSSTGGSGELFF. The full variable domain, completed using reference TRBV5-5 and TRBJ2-2, is DAGVTQSPTHLIKTRGQQVTLRCSPISGHKSVSWYQQVLGQGPQFIFQYYEKEERGRGNFPDRFSARQFPNYSSELNVNALLLGDSALYLCASSSTGGSGELFFGEGSRLTVL.

In this sample, this clone turned up a few times. The same CDR3 arises from other DNA sequences in this sample as well. V usage is TRBV7-2 and J usage is TRBJ1-2, with 9 bases fitting TRBD1. The length of the CDR3 is 15 residues. CDR1 is SGHTA, CDR2 FQGNSA, per germline. The junction had 5 bases not matched to a gene; V was cut back by 0 bases and J by 6 bases. CDR3 sequence (DNA): TGTGCCAGCAGCTTAGCTACAGGGGGCGCGGATGGCTACACCTTC. It yields the protein CASSLATGGADGYTF.

V is TRBV15 and J is TRBJ2-5; D ambiguous. Deletions cut 0 bases from V and 5 bases from J, with 13 bases between. The length of the CDR3 is 15 residues. The germline V gene has CDR1 LNHNV and CDR2 YYDKDF (reference sequence). The CDR3 DNA reads TGTGCCACCAGCAGAGATCTGGCGAAAACGGAGACCCAGTACTTC. It is translated as CATSRDLAKTETQYF.

The gene calls are TRBV2 and TRBJ1-5; no firm D call. This CDR3 region has 15 residues. The V gene's germline CDR1 is SNHLY and CDR2 FYNNEI. The V and J ends lost 6 bases and 0 bases respectively, with 12 bases between them. Here the CDR3 reads CASRWQSHSNQPQHF. CDR3 in DNA: TGTGCCAGCAGGTGGCAGTCCCATAGCAATCAGCCCCAGCATTTT.

The chain employs TRBV7-9 and TRBJ1-3, with unresolved D. The CDR3 runs 13 residues. Germline V gives CDR1 SEHNR, CDR2 FQNEAQ (reference sequence). Trimming took off 3 bases at V and 4 bases at J, with 7 bases between the two ends. CDR3 DNA: TGTGCCAGCAGCTTTGGTTCAGGAAACACCATATATTTT. Translating it yields CASSFGSGNTIYF.

The CDR3 region has the DNA TGTGCCAGCAGCTTAGTAGGAAGTAATGAAAAACTGTTTTTT. It yields the protein CASSLVGSNEKLFF. The chain links TRBV7-8 to TRBJ1-4, with D unclear. The V and J ends lost 1 base and 4 bases respectively, with 7 bases between them. The CDR3 is 14 residues long. Germline V gene lookup returns CDR1 SGHVS and CDR2 FQNEAQ.